The source of this T cell receptor beta chain is a study of graft-versus-host responses after intestinal transplantation (TCRdb year 2021). With respect to the entire study: The transplants that recipients received were multivisceral, liver-intestinal, or isolated intestinal. Every recipient was given anti-thymocyte globulin induction, then maintenance tacrolimus and steroids for roughly three years. After intestinal transplantation, graft-versus-host and host-versus-graft alloreactive T cell clones were followed in the graft, circulation and bone marrow using bulk TCR-beta CDR3 sequencing. Alloreactive clones were identified by sequencing pre-transplant mixed lymphocyte reaction products and comparing these products with unstimulated pre-transplant donor and recipient T cells. The cohort enrolled approximately 24 intestinal transplant recipients, one of whom was a retransplant, and a few patients without pretransplant specimens were excluded. A peak of at least 4% donor T cells among recipient peripheral blood mononuclear cells was the definition used for donor T cell macrochimerism. Instead of going to the commercial service, samples from a few later patients were sequenced in-house on an Illumina MiSeq and processed with MiXCR. Study-wide conclusions, independent of this receptor: GvH clones turned up in recipient bone marrow, with some appearing earlier in ileal mucosa or blood, a pattern consistent with an intestinal mucosal origin. Early after transplant, declines in HvG clones were associated with peak levels of circulating GvH clones. Patients with donor T cell macrochimerism had high GvH to HvG T cell clonal ratios in their allografts. The relatively low number and heterogeneity of intestinal transplant patients limited the conclusions.

With respect to this clone: Which antigen it targets is not known. Base qualities are missing; no much larger clone stands one base away.

Library preparation was by the immunoSEQ multiplex PCR assay. For most patients, genomic DNA was isolated with the Qiagen DNeasy Blood and Tissue Kit and shipped frozen to Adaptive Biotechnologies for TCR sequencing. High-throughput TCR-beta CDR3 sequencing of genomic DNA from most patients was performed by Adaptive Biotechnologies. The source study handled its data this way. TCR sequencing data for some 19 patients were retrieved from Adaptive's ImmunoSEQ software; three other patients were processed with MiXCR and VDJtools. To correct CD4 versus CD8 sorting errors, any sequence found in both subsets at a frequency ratio below 5:1 was removed. CDR3 nucleotide sequences shared by donor and recipient were removed because the origin of these sequences could not be assigned. To be classed as alloreactive, a clone needed at least 2-fold expansion over unstimulated cells and a minimum CFSE-low frequency of 0.002% (template counts) or 0.001% (read counts). Clones were considered mappable if detected in sequenced pre-transplant spleen, lymph node, or MLR CFSE-low populations of the donor or recipient. Cumulative frequency of alloreactive clones was calculated as a percentage of all sequences weighted by copy number. Held by TCRdb, this immuneACCESS table contains in-frame sequences only and omits some clones. Under half of the omission traces to an unresolved V gene where checked; the cause of the rest is unknown. That table gives V, J and clone size, and the DNA gave D and trimming. The sample has approximately 90,000 clones on record, about 93% of them singletons. The ten largest clones represent approximately 2% of the sample.

The time point label here, explained by the study, means: cells obtained before transplantation from donor or recipient. CD3+CD4+ and CD3+CD8+ populations were FACS-sorted from unstimulated pre-transplant donor and recipient cells taken from spleen or lymph nodes. The clonotype comes from a human donor who received an intestinal transplant. The sample in question was unstimulated CD8+ T cells sorted from spleen or lymph node cells, obtained before intestinal transplant.

The CDR3 protein: CASSPSGANTGELFF. The DNA is as follows: TGTGCCAGCAGCCCTAGCGGGGCTAACACCGGGGAGCTGTTTTTT. This chain is built from TRBV9 and TRBJ2-2, with 9 junctional bases fitting TRBD2. CDR3 length: 15 amino acids, cysteine to phenylalanine. The DNA shown is the 45-base CDR3, in frame from base 1. The germline V gene provides CDR1 SGDLS and CDR2 YYNGEE. Trimming takes 4 bases off V and 2 bases off J; junction bases not matched to a gene: 3.